This TCR beta chain emerged from a study of T cell changes during pregnancy in multiple sclerosis. Clones were read by immunoSEQ multiplex PCR, and TCRdb kept only the in-frame ones, dropping some. This sample yields more than 25,000 clones, of which 70% to 90% are seen a single time; 11% belongs to the top ten. Trimming removed 3 bases from V and 8 bases from J, with 17 bases in between. Germline loops: CDR1 LNHDA, CDR2 SQIVND (reference sequence). This CDR3 is built from 15 residues. The TCR originated in a female donor with multiple sclerosis, enrolled in a pregnancy study. The sequenced sample was CD8+ T cells from peripheral blood mononuclear cells, obtained in the third trimester of pregnancy. The rearrangement uses TRBV19 and TRBJ2-1; a weak D match, TRBD2 (6 bases). CDR3 in DNA: TGTGCCAGTAGTATGGGGTCGCGGGATCGGGATGAGCAGTTCTTC. Its translation: CASSMGSRDRDEQFF.